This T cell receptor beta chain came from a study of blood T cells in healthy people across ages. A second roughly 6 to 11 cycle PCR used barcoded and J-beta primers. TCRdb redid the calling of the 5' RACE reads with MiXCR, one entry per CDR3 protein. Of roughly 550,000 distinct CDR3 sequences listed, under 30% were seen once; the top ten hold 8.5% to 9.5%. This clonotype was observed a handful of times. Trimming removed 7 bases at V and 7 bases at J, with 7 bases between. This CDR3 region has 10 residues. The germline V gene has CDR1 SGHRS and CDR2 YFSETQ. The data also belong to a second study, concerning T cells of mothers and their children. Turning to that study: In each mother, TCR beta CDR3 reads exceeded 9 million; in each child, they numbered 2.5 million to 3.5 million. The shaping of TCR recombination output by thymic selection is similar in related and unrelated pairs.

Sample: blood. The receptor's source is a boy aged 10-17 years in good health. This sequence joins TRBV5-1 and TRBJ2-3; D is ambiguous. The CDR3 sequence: CASVRNTQYF. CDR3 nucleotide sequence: TGCGCCAGCGTTCGGAATACGCAGTATTTT.